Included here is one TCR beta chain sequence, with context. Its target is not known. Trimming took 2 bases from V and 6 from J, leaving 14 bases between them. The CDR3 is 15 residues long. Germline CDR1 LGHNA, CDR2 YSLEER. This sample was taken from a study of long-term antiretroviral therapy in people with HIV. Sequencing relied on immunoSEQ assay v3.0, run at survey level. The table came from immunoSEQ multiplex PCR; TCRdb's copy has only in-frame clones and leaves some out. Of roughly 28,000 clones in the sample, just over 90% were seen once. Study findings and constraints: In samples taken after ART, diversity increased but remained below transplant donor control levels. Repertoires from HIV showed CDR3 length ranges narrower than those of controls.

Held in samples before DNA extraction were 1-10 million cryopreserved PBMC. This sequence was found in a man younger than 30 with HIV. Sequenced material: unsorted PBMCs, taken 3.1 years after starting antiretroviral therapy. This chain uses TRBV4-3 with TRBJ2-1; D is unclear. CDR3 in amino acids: CASSQNFISSNEQFF. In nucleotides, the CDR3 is TGCGCCAGCAGCCAAAATTTCATTAGTAGCAATGAGCAGTTCTTC.